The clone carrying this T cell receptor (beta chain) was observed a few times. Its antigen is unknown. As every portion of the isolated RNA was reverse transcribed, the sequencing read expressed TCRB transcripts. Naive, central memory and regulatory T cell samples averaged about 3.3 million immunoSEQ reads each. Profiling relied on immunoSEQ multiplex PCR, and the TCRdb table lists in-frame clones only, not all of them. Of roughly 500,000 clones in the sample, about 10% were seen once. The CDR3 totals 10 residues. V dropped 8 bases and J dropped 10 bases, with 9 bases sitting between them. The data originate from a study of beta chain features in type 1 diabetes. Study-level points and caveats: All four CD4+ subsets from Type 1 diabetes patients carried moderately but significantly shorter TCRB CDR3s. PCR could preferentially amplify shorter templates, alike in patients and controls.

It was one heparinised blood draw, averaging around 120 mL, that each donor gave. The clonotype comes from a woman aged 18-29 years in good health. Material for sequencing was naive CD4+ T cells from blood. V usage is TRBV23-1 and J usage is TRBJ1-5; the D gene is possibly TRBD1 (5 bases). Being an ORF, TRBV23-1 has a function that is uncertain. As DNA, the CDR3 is TGCGCCAGCTCGGGACTTCCCCAGCATTTT. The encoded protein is CASSGLPQHF.